One and the same sample provided the 3 T cell receptor beta chains below, sequenced in a study of T cell responses to AZD1222 COVID-19 vaccine. Clones were read by immunoSEQ multiplex PCR, and TCRdb kept only the in-frame ones, dropping some. The table records roughly 120,000 clones, about 88% of them present only once. The sequences come from peripheral blood, collected on day 0 of MenACWY control vaccination. The receptor set was obtained from an adult in good health.

This clone was seen more than once but under ten times. CDR3 sequence reads: CAISSTAVSNQPQHF. DNA of the CDR3: TGTGCCATCAGTTCGACAGCAGTTAGCAATCAGCCCCAGCATTTT. The chain joins TRBV10-3 to TRBJ1-5, with D perhaps matching TRBD1 (5 bases). Between the trimmed V and J ends, which lost 5 bases and 0 bases, there was a span of 11 bases. Germline loops: CDR1 ENHRY, CDR2 SYGVKD. The CDR3 totals 15 residues.

The chain carries TRBV10-1 and TRBJ1-1; a weak D match, TRBD1 (5 bases). V lost 6 bases, J lost 1 base, and 21 bases lay in between. The CDR3 totals 17 residues. Germline CDR1 and CDR2: WNHNN and SYGVQD (reference sequence). As DNA, the CDR3 is TGCGCCAGCAGATCGTTTGATCGGGGCACCGGGAACACTGAAGCTTTCTTT. It is translated as CASRSFDRGTGNTEAFF.

The chain carries TRBV7-7 and TRBJ2-1; 9 nucleotides agree with TRBD1. This CDR3 contains 14 residues. CDR1 and CDR2 (germline): SSHAT, FNYEAQ (reference sequence). The ends lost 5 bases at V and 6 bases at J; junction bases unmatched: 5. CDR3 sequence: CASSPGTGRNEQFF. Written as DNA, the CDR3 is TGTGCCAGCAGCCCCGGGACAGGGCGCAATGAGCAGTTCTTC.